The rows below give T cell receptor beta chains drawn from one sample of a study of shared clonotypes between healthy human individuals. Sequencing was performed with immunoSEQ multiplex PCR; in TCRdb, only in-frame clones are kept and a portion is missing. The table has some 1.5 million clones, 95% to 99% seen once; the top ten hold 0.4% to 0.55%. Sequences were obtained from naive CD4+ T cells sorted from blood. All receptors come from a young man in good health. Each CDR3 is given with its conserved first and last residue. D genes are given only for firm matches. Where a row states a size, it is once, few, many or the class of an expanded clone; other rows omit it.

TRBJ2-2 . TRBV19 . TGTGCCAGTAGTGACACAGCGGGCACCGGGGAGCTGTTTTTT CASSDTAGTGELFF
TRBJ2-1 . TRBV5-6 . TGTGCCAGCAGCTTCCCTCAGAGGGAGCAGTTCTTC CASSFPQREQFF
TRBJ2-7 . TRBV10-3 . TGTGCCATCAGTGCGGTCGTAAAGGCGGGCTACGAGCAGTACTTC CAISAVVKAGYEQYF
TRBJ2-7 . TRBV18 . TGTGCCAGCTCACCTAGACAGGACTCCTACGAGCAGTACTTC CASSPRQDSYEQYF
TRBJ2-5 TRBD1 TRBV19 . TGTGCCAGTAGTCGACAGGGTCTGAGTGGGACCCAGTACTTC CASSRQGLSGTQYF
TRBJ1-2 . TRBV14 . TGTGCCAGCAGCCAAGTGTACGGGGGCGCCGACTATGGCTACACCTTC CASSQVYGGADYGYTF
TRBJ1-1 . TRBV6-6 . TGTGCCAGCATCAAGGGGGCTGAAGCTTTCTTT CASIKGAEAFF
TRBJ1-1 . TRBV19 . TGTGCCAGTAGTCATAGACGGAAGAACACTGAAGCTTTCTTT CASSHRRKNTEAFF
TRBJ2-5 . TRBV7-7 . TGTGCCAGCAGCTTAGGCACCCCAGAGACCCAGTACTTC CASSLGTPETQYF
TRBJ2-3 TRBD1 TRBV5-1 . TGCGCCAGCAGGCGCGGACAGGGGGCGACCCCAGATACGCAGTATTTT CASRRGQGATPDTQYF
TRBJ1-5 TRBD1 TRBV7-6 . TGTGCCAGCAGCCTTGGGACAGGAGAGGGTCAGCCCCAGCATTTT CASSLGTGEGQPQHF
TRBJ2-5 . TRBV27 . TGTGCCAGCCTACCTCGTCAGGGGAGGGAGACCCAGTACTTC CASLPRQGRETQYF
TRBJ2-7 . TRBV5-8 . TGTGCCAGCAGCTTAGCACGGTCGGGCGAGCAGTACTTC CASSLARSGEQYF
TRBJ2-1 TRBD2 TRBV5-4 . TGTGCCAGCAGCTTGGGGCCTAGCGGAATGTACAATGAGCAGTTCTTC CASSLGPSGMYNEQFF
TRBJ2-5 . TRBV5-4 . TGTGCCAGCAGCTTGGGAATCCAAGAGACCCAGTACTTC CASSLGIQETQYF
TRBJ2-1 TRBD1 TRBV23-1 . TGCGCCAGCAGTCCAAGCGCTCCACAAAGGGGGCGAGGAAATGAGCAGTTCTTC CASSPSAPQRGRGNEQFF
TRBJ2-2 . TRBV7-9 once TGTGCCAGCAGCTCCTGGTTGGGGACCCGAACCGGGGAGCTGTTTTTT CASSSWLGTRTGELFF
TRBJ2-2 TRBD2 TRBV18 . TGTGCCAGCTCACCAACGGCTAGCGGGTTTACCGGGGAGCTGTTTTTT CASSPTASGFTGELFF
TRBJ2-7 . TRBV5-1 . TGCGCCAGCAGCTTGGAACTTGGGAACTACGAGCAGTACTTC CASSLELGNYEQYF
TRBJ1-1 . TRBV27 . TGTGCCAGCAGTATTAGGGGGTTGAACACTGAAGCTTTCTTT CASSIRGLNTEAFF
TRBJ2-5 . TRBV5-1 . TGCGCCAGCAGCTTGGCCCCATCGGGGGCGGGGGAGACCCAGTACTTC CASSLAPSGAGETQYF
TRBJ2-1 . TRBV11-3 . TGTGCCAGCAGCCTAAGCGGGAATGAGCAGTTCTTC CASSLSGNEQFF
TRBJ2-4 . TRBV30 once TGTGCCTGGAGTGCCCTGGGGGTAGCCAAAAACATTCAGTACTTC CAWSALGVAKNIQYF
TRBJ1-5 . TRBV23-1 once TGCGCCAGCAGTCAATCCGCGGCAGAGGATTATGCTCAGCCCCAGCATTTT CASSQSAAEDYAQPQHF
TRBJ2-7 TRBD1 TRBV28 . TGTGCCAGCACCCCGGGGGACAGGGTCCACGAGCAGTACTTC CASTPGDRVHEQYF
TRBJ1-5 . TRBV5-4 . TGTGCCAGCAGCTTAGGGGGGGACAATCAGCCCCAGCATTTT CASSLGGDNQPQHF